This record covers a single T cell receptor beta chain. This specimen comes from a study of cytomegalovirus exposure and HLA in healthy donors. Vbeta (60) and Jbeta (13) primers were used in the PCR. The assay was immunoSEQ multiplex PCR, and TCRdb's table has in-frame clones only and misses some. This sample yields fewer than 200,000 clones, of which roughly 80% are seen a single time; more than 4% belongs to the top ten. This sequence originates from a man aged 35 to 55 in good health and CMV-seronegative. Input material: PBMCs.

The CDR3 here is CASTPRGGQPQHF. The DNA of the CDR3 is TGTGCCAGTACCCCCCGAGGGGGTCAGCCCCAGCATTTT. This rearrangement joins TRBV19 to TRBJ1-5; possibly TRBD1 for D (6 bases). Trimming stripped 7 bases from V and 6 bases from J, with 13 bases between. The CDR3 spans 13 residues. Germline V gives CDR1 LNHDA, CDR2 SQIVND (reference sequence).